This T cell receptor (beta chain) stems from a study of CD8 T cells in ankylosing spondylitis. General study findings and limits: A CD8+ phenotype characterized the disease-linked clones, which were relatively rare in peripheral blood. A TCR beta motif of several highly homologous variants appeared characteristic of ankylosing spondylitis blood.

TCRdb reprocessed the 5' RACE reads via MiXCR and lists one record per CDR3 protein. The table records about 440,000 distinct CDR3 sequences, 17% of them present only once. There are many counts of this clonotype. Its antigen remains unidentified. The CDR3 is 13 amino acids. V was pared by 4 bases and J by 3 bases, with 9 bases between. Looked up from germline, CDR1 is SGHRS and CDR2 is YFSETQ. This TCR came from a male donor with ankylosing spondylitis. The chain employs TRBV5-1 and TRBJ2-3; the D gene is possibly TRBD1 (5 bases). What was sequenced was blood, either unsorted or a sorted T cell fraction (not recorded which). Here the CDR3 DNA reads TGCGCCAGCAGCCCAACAGGAACAGATACGCAGTATTTT. This translates into CASSPTGTDTQYF.